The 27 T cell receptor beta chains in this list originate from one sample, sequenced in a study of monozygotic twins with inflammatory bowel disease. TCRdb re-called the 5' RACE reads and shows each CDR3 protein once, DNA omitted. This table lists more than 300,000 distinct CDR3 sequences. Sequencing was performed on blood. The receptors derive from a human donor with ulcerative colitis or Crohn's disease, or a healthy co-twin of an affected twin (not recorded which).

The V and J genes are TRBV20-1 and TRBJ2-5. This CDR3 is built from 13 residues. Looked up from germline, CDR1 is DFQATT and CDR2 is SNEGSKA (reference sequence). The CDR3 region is CSARDPLQETQYF.

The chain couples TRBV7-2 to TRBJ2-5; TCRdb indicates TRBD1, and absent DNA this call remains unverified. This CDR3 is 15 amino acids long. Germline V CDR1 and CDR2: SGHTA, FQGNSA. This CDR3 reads CASSKGGGTQETQYF. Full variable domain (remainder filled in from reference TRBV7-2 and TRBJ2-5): GAGVSQSPSNKVTEKGKDVELRCDPISGHTALYWYRQSLGQGLEFLIYFQGNSAPDKSGLPSDRFSAERTGGSVSTLTIQRTQQEDSAVYLCASSKGGGTQETQYFGPGTRLLVL.

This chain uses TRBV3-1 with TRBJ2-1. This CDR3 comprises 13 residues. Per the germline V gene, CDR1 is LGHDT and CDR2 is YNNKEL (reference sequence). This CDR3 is CASSQFLADEQFF.

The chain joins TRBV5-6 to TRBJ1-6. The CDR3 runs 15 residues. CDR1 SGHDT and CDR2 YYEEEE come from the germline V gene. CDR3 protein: CASSLVGARNSPLHF.

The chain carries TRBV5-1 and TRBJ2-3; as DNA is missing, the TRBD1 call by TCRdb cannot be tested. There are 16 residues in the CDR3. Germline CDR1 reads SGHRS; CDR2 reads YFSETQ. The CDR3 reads CASSAVGGGSTDTQYF.

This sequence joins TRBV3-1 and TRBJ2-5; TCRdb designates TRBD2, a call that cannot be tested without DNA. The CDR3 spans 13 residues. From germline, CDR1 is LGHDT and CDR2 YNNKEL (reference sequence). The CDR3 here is CASSQGGFETQYF.

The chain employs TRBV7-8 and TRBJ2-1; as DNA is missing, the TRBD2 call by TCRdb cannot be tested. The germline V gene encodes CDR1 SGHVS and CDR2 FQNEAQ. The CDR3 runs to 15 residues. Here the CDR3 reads CASSLVEAGYNEQFF.

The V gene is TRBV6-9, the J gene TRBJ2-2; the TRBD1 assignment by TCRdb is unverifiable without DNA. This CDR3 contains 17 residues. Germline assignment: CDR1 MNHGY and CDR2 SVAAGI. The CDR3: CASSLRTRTGRTGELFF.

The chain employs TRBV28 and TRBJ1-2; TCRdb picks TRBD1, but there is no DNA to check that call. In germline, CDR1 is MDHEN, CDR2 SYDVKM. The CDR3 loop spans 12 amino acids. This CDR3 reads CAWGTGLYGYTF.

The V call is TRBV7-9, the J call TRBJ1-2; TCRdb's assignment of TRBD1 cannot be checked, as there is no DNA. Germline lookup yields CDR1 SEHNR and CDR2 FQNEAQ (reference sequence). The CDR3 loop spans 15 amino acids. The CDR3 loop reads CASSLLPRQGSGYTF.

The CDR3 loop is CASSRKALDNEQFF. The chain carries TRBV7-3 and TRBJ2-1. The CDR3 length is 14 residues. Germline CDR1 SGHTA, CDR2 FQGTGA. Based on the CDR3 plus reference TRBV7-3 and TRBJ2-1, the full variable domain is GAGVSQTPSNKVTEKGKYVELRCDPISGHTALYWYRQSLGQGPEFLIYFQGTGAADDSGLPNDRFFAVRPEGSVSTLKIQRTERGDSAVYLCASSRKALDNEQFFGPGTRLTVL.

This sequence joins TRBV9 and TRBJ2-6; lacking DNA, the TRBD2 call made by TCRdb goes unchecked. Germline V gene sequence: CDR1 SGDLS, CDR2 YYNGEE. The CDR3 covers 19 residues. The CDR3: CASSVRGGPINTGANVLTF.

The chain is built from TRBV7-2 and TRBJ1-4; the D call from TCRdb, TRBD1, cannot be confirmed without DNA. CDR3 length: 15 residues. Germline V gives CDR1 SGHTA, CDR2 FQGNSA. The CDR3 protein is CASSDVGQGNEKLFF.

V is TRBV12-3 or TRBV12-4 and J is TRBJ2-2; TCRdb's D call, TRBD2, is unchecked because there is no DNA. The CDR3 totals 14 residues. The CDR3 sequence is CASSIFAGGGELFF.

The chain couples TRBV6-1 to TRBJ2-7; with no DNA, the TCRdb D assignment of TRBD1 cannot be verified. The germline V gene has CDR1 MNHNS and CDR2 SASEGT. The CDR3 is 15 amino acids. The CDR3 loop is CASSPVGGGSYEQYF.

This CDR3 reads CSALRTSGGQETQYF. The chain employs TRBV20-1 and TRBJ2-5; there is no DNA to check the TCRdb D call of TRBD2. Per germline, CDR1 DFQATT and CDR2 SNEGSKA (reference sequence). The CDR3 consists of 15 residues.

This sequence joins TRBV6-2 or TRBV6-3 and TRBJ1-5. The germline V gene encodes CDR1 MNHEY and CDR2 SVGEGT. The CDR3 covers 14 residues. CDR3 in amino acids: CASSFDTEARPQHF.

CDR3 sequence reads: CASSRTQNTEAFF. This chain connects TRBV7-3 to TRBJ1-1; lacking DNA, the TRBD1 call made by TCRdb goes unchecked. The CDR3 has 13 amino acids. Germline V gene data show CDR1 as SGHTA and CDR2 as FQGTGA. The variable domain in full, completed from reference TRBV7-3 and TRBJ1-1, reads GAGVSQTPSNKVTEKGKYVELRCDPISGHTALYWYRQSLGQGPEFLIYFQGTGAADDSGLPNDRFFAVRPEGSVSTLKIQRTERGDSAVYLCASSRTQNTEAFFGQGTRLTVV.

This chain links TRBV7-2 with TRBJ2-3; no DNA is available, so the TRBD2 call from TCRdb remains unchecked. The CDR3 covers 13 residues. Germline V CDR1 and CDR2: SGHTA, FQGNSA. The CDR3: CASSSRGPATQYF.

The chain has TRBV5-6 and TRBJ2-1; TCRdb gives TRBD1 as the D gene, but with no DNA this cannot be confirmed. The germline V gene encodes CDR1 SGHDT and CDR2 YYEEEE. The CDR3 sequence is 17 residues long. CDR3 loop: CASSSPGHLSSYNEQFF.

The chain's CDR3 is CSAKSSTVSYGYTF. The chain couples TRBV20-1 to TRBJ1-2. The CDR3 sequence is 14 residues long. In germline, CDR1 is DFQATT, CDR2 SNEGSKA (reference sequence).

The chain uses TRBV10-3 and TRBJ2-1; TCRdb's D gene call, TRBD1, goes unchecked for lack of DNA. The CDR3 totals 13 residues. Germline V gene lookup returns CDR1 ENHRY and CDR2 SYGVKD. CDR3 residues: CASSRGGPNEQFF.

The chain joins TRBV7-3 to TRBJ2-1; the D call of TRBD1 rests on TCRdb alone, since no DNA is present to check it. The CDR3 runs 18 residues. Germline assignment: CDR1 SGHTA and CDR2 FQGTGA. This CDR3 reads CASSSRDRGSNPYNEQFF.

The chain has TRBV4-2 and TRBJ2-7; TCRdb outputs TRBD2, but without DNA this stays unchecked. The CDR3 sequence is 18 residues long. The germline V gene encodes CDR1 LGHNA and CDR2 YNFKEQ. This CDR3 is CASSKDGTSGGPNYEQYF.

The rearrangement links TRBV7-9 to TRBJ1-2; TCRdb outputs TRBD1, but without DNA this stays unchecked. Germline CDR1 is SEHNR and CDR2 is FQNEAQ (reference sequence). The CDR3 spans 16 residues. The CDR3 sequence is CASSNGGAGGSDGYTF. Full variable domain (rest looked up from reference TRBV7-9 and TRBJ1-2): DTGVSQNPRHKITKRGQNVTFRCDPISEHNRLYWYRQTLGQGPEFLTYFQNEAQLEKSRLLSDRFSAERPKGSFSTLEIQRTEQGDSAMYLCASSNGGAGGSDGYTFGSGTRLTVV.

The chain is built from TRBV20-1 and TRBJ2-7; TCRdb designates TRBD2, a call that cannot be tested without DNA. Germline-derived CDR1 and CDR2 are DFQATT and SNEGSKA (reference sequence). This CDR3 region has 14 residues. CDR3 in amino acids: CSAKSGGPSYEQYF.

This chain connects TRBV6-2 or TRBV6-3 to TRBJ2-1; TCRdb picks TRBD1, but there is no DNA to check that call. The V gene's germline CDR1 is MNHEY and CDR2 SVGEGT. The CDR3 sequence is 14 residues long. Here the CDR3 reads CASSNRDIYNEQFF.